This TCR beta chain stems from a study of T cells in Graves' hyperthyroidism and ophthalmopathy. Findings of the study overall: Peripheral blood also featured most of the thyroid clonotypes expanded above 0.001. Model-based prediction identified ophthalmopathy a median 6.5 months prior to its onset.

TCR beta CDR3 sequences were amplified from RNA transcripts. A first-round RT-PCR of the TCR CDR3 used the HTBI primer set. MiXCR was run by TCRdb on the multiplex PCR reads, yielding one entry per CDR3 protein. The repertoire holds hundreds of thousands of distinct CDR3 sequences, with 13% to 15% as singletons. This clonotype appeared many times. The antigen is not known. Absent ophthalmopathy progression within 18 months defined stable Graves' hyperthyroidism. The V and J ends lost 1 base and 5 bases respectively, with 14 bases between them. Germline assignment: CDR1 SEHNR and CDR2 FQNEAQ (reference sequence). The CDR3 has 15 residues.

The sequencing input was blood. The chain joins TRBV7-9 to TRBJ2-5, with a possible D match to TRBD1 (6 bases). The clonotype comes from a woman in her thirties or forties with Graves' hyperthyroidism. In DNA, the CDR3 is TGTGCCAGCAGCTTAGAAGGATCAGGGGCTGAGACCCAGTACTTC. This sequence encodes CASSLEGSGAETQYF.